Described below is a single T cell receptor beta chain sequence and its context. Its antigen is unknown. Naive CD8 cells were CD45RO-negative, positively selected for CCR7, excluding terminally differentiated effector memory CD45RA+ cells. When replicate PCRs were run on sorted subsets, they used about 220 ng DNA, approximately 27,000 T cell genomes. Profiling relied on immunoSEQ multiplex PCR, and the TCRdb table lists in-frame clones only, not all of them. The table lists fewer than 700,000 clones, roughly 96% of them singletons. These data originate in a study of shared clonotypes between healthy human individuals. General study points: Generally, estimated richness proved larger in naive subsets than it did in memory subsets. Incomplete sequencing of sorted subsets was indicated by rarefaction despite large depth.

Source material: naive CD8+ T cells sorted from blood. The receptor's source is a woman aged 25 to 39 in good health.

The CDR3 DNA is TGTGCCAGCAGTTTAGTTTCTGTCAGACACCTGGCTTCCACCGGGGAGCTGTTTTTT. Its translation: CASSLVSVRHLASTGELFF. The chain uses TRBV28 and TRBJ2-2; D is uncertain. This CDR3 contains 19 residues. Between the trimmed V and J ends, which lost 2 bases and 4 bases, there was a span of 23 bases. Germline lookup yields CDR1 MDHEN and CDR2 SYDVKM.